This entry features one TCR beta chain sequence. The V gene's germline CDR1 is LGHDT and CDR2 YNNKEL (reference sequence). The junction had 7 bases not matched to a gene; V was cut back by 0 bases and J by 3 bases. The CDR3 length is 18 residues. The data derive from a study of T-cell memory formation after mild COVID-19. TCRdb itself ran the 5' RACE reads through MiXCR, one entry per CDR3 protein. The data hold approximately 410,000 distinct CDR3 sequences, with 23% observed a single time. This chain joins TRBV3-1 and TRBJ2-1; 11 bases map to TRBD1. Sequenced: PBMCs or a T cell subset sorted from them (not recorded which). The origin of this receptor is an adult woman who had mild COVID-19 (a few samples of this study predate the infection). Cell type and time point are not known. The CDR3 nucleotides are TGTGCCAGCAGCCAAGATATGAAGGGACAGGGGGGCTACAATGAGCAGTTCTTC. It encodes CASSQDMKGQGGYNEQFF.